Listed below are T cell receptor beta chains from one sample, sequenced in a study of shared clonotypes between healthy human individuals. The assay was immunoSEQ multiplex PCR, and TCRdb's table has in-frame clones only and misses some. The sample gives approximately 2.1 million clones, over 85% of which show up once; about 0.37% is in the top ten. Sequences were obtained from naive CD4+ T cells from PBMCs. These receptors originate from a man aged 18 to 35 in good health. Some clones in this sample may be carry-over from other donors' samples. Both conserved end residues are part of each CDR3. A D gene is named only where the DNA matches it firmly. Clone size is shown for a subset of rows, as once, few, many or a class of expanded clone.

TRBJ1-2 | TRBV7-9 | NA | NA | TGTGCCAGCAGCCACAGGCCCTCGGACAGCTTGGGTGGCTACACCTTC | CASSHRPSDSLGGYTF
TRBJ1-5 | TRBV28 | NA | TRBD1 | TGTGCCAGCAGTTTTAAAGGACTTTGGACAGGCCTCAATCAGCCCCAGCATTTT | CASSFKGLWTGLNQPQHF
TRBJ2-7 | TRBV5-1 | NA | NA | TGCGCCAGCAGCTCAGGGTCGGCAGCGGGCGAGCAGTACTTC | CASSSGSAAGEQYF
TRBJ1-2 | TRBV7-9 | NA | TRBD1 | TGTGCCAGCAGCTTAGGGTGGGACAGGACTAACTATGGCTACACCTTC | CASSLGWDRTNYGYTF
TRBJ2-4 | TRBV6-1 | NA | NA | TGTGCCAGCAGTGAGTGGGACCTCAATCAGTACTTC | CASSEWDLNQYF
TRBJ1-1 | TRBV4-1 | few | TRBD1 | TGCGCCAGCAGCCAGGGACAGGGGATGAACACTGAAGCTTTCTTT | CASSQGQGMNTEAFF
TRBJ1-1 | TRBV5-1 | NA | NA | TGCGCCAGCAGCCCCCTACAAGGGTGGGGCACTGAAGCTTTCTTT | CASSPLQGWGTEAFF
TRBJ1-3 | TRBV7-9 | NA | NA | TGTGCCAGCAGCTCCCTACTTGATCTCTCTGGAAACACCATATATTTT | CASSSLLDLSGNTIYF
TRBJ2-7 | TRBV18 | NA | TRBD1 | TGTGCCAGCTCACTTACAGGGGTCAACTCCTACGAGCAGTACTTC | CASSLTGVNSYEQYF
TRBJ2-7 | TRBV6-5 | NA | NA | TGTGCCAGCAGTTACTCAGGGGCGACCCCCTACGAGCAGTACTTC | CASSYSGATPYEQYF
TRBJ2-1 | TRBV28 | NA | TRBD2 | TGTGCCAGCAATAAACTAGGTGCGGGAGGGCCTTCCTACAATGAGCAGTTCTTC | CASNKLGAGGPSYNEQFF
TRBJ2-3 | TRBV28 | NA | TRBD2 | TGTGCCAGCAGAGCGGGAGGGCCCCCAGATACGCAGTATTTT | CASRAGGPPDTQYF
TRBJ2-3 | TRBV7-3 | NA | TRBD2 | TGTGCCAGCAGCCCGGATACTAGCGGGAGTTCGGCAGATACGCAGTATTTT | CASSPDTSGSSADTQYF
TRBJ2-7 | TRBV2 | NA | NA | TGTGCCAGCAGTGAAGGTCACGGTTCCTACGAGCAGTACTTC | CASSEGHGSYEQYF
TRBJ2-5 | TRBV5-4 | NA | NA | TGTGCCAGCAGCTTTCGGACAGCTCCCACAGGGGAGACCCAGTACTTC | CASSFRTAPTGETQYF
TRBJ2-3 | TRBV2 | NA | NA | TGTGCCAGCGGCGCCCTCAGGTCGGATACGCAGTATTTT | CASGALRSDTQYF
TRBJ2-5 | TRBV25-1 | NA | TRBD1 | TGTGCCAGCAGTGACCCGGGACAGGGGTTGGGGGAGACCCAGTACTTC | CASSDPGQGLGETQYF
TRBJ2-3 | TRBV18 | NA | NA | TGTGCCAGCTCACCCCGGACCACAGATACGCAGTATTTT | CASSPRTTDTQYF
TRBJ1-1 | TRBV5-1 | NA | TRBD1 | TGCGCCAGCAGCTTGGGTGACTACAGGGGGCACACTGAAGCTTTCTTT | CASSLGDYRGHTEAFF
TRBJ1-2 | TRBV18 | NA | NA | TGTGCCAGCTCACCACTTTTTGGGCAGGGGAACTATGGCTACACCTTC | CASSPLFGQGNYGYTF
TRBJ2-5 | TRBV14 | NA | NA | TGTGCCAGCAGCTCCGGCGGAGGGGGCCAAGAGACCCAGTACTTC | CASSSGGGGQETQYF
TRBJ2-7 | TRBV7-2 | NA | NA | TGTGCCAGCAGCCTGGGACTTGAGCAGTACTTC | CASSLGLEQYF
TRBJ2-1 | TRBV5-1 | NA | NA | TGCGCCAGCAGCTTGGAGGCGGGCGGTGAGACGGCCGAGCAGTTCTTC | CASSLEAGGETAEQFF
TRBJ2-7 | TRBV10-3 | NA | NA | TGTGCCATCAGTGAGTCTTATTCCTACGAGCAGTACTTC | CAISESYSYEQYF
TRBJ2-3 | TRBV11-3 | NA | TRBD1 | TGTGCCAGCAGCTTACTGACAGGGAGCACAGATACGCAGTATTTT | CASSLLTGSTDTQYF
TRBJ2-3 | TRBV9 | NA | TRBD2 | TGTGCCAGCAGCGCTTATAGCGGGAGTACAGATACGCAGTATTTT | CASSAYSGSTDTQYF
TRBJ2-3 | TRBV2 | NA | NA | TGTGCCAGCAGCCCCAGTATCACGCAGTATTTT | CASSPSITQYF
TRBJ2-1 | TRBV5-1 | NA | TRBD2 | TGCGCCAGCAGCTTGGTGGCGGGAGTATCCTACAATGAGCAGTTCTTC | CASSLVAGVSYNEQFF
TRBJ1-5 | TRBV6-6 | few | TRBD1 | TGTGCCAGCAGCGCCGGACAGGGACGCATATCGCCCCAGCATTTT | CASSAGQGRISPQHF
TRBJ2-1 | TRBV2 | NA | NA | TGTGCCAGCAATGCGGAGGTGGGTAATGAGCAGTTCTTC | CASNAEVGNEQFF
TRBJ2-1 | TRBV5-4 | NA | TRBD2 | TGTGCCAGCAGCAGAGGACTAGAGAAGGGTAATGAGCAGTTCTTC | CASSRGLEKGNEQFF
TRBJ1-1 | TRBV30 | NA | NA | TGTGCCTGGATGAGGGGCACTGAAGCTTTCTTT | CAWMRGTEAFF
TRBJ2-1 | TRBV5-1 | NA | TRBD2 | TGCGCCAGCAGACCCGGACTAGCGGGGGGAATATACAATGAGCAGTTCTTC | CASRPGLAGGIYNEQFF
TRBJ2-3 | TRBV14 | NA | TRBD2 | TGTGCCAGCAGCCTACTAGCGGCGAGCACAGATACGCAGTATTTT | CASSLLAASTDTQYF
TRBJ1-4 | TRBV7-8 | NA | TRBD1 | TGTGCCAGCAGCCCAGTGACGGGACAGGGATCTCCAACTAATGAAAAACTGTTTTTT | CASSPVTGQGSPTNEKLFF
TRBJ1-4 | TRBV7-2 | NA | TRBD1 | TGTGCCAGCACACCGGACAGGGGAAAACATAATGAAAAACTGTTTTTT | CASTPDRGKHNEKLFF
TRBJ2-7 | TRBV19 | NA | TRBD1 | TGTGCCAGTAGTATAGGAGGGGGCGCGAGTTACGAGCAGTACTTC | CASSIGGGASYEQYF
TRBJ2-7 | TRBV7-9 | NA | TRBD2 | TGTGCCAGCAGCCATGCGGGGGACTACGAGCAGTACTTC | CASSHAGDYEQYF
TRBJ1-3 | TRBV4-3 | NA | NA | TGCGCCAGCAGCCAAGAACTGGTTTCTGGAAACACCATATATTTT | CASSQELVSGNTIYF
TRBJ1-4 | TRBV6-1 | NA | NA | TGTGCCAGCAGTGAAGTGGGGATGGCTAATGAAAAACTGTTTTTT | CASSEVGMANEKLFF
TRBJ2-1 | TRBV5-1 | NA | NA | TGCGCCAGCAGGATTGACCCGGGACTCGACTACAATGAGCAGTTCTTC | CASRIDPGLDYNEQFF